These T cell receptor beta chains were read from a single sample in a study of cytomegalovirus exposure and HLA in healthy donors. TCRdb's table, derived via immunoSEQ multiplex PCR, lists solely in-frame clones and lacks some. The sample carries 95,000 to 150,000 clones, 80% recorded once. Input material: PBMCs. All receptors come from a man younger than 40 in good health and CMV-seropositive. Each CDR3 is given with its conserved first and last residue. The order of the fields is clone size, D gene, V gene, J gene, CDR3 protein, CDR3 DNA. A D gene is named only where the DNA matches it firmly. Where a row states a size, it is once, few, many or the class of an expanded clone; other rows omit it.

>once|TRBD1|TRBV19|TRBJ1-6
CASSMDRGPSPLHF
TGTGCCAGTAGTATGGACAGGGGGCCGTCACCCCTCCACTTT
>-|TRBD1|TRBV4-1|TRBJ2-7
CASSQGGTGGSYEQYF
TGCGCCAGCAGCCAAGGGGGGACAGGGGGAAGCTACGAGCAGTACTTC
>-|TRBD1|TRBV10-3|TRBJ1-6
CASSSGQGGGSPLHF
TGTGCCAGCAGTTCCGGACAGGGGGGTGGCTCACCCCTCCACTTT
>-|-|TRBV5-1|TRBJ1-3
CASSLAGLAGNTIYF
TGCGCCAGCAGCTTAGCAGGGCTTGCTGGAAACACCATATATTTT
>-|-|TRBV5-1|TRBJ1-1
CASSLGSYLEEAFF
TGCGCCAGCAGCTTGGGGTCTTACCTTGAGGAGGCTTTCTTT
>-|-|TRBV7-8|TRBJ1-6
CASSPDTYRGDGDSPLHF
TGTGCCAGCAGCCCAGACACGTACCGGGGAGATGGCGATTCACCCCTCCACTTT
>-|-|TRBV5-5|TRBJ2-1
CASSSFGVSNLYNEQFF
TGTGCCAGCAGCTCCTTCGGGGTCAGTAACTTATACAATGAGCAGTTCTTC
>-|TRBD1|TRBV11-2|TRBJ1-1
CAATGDEAFF
TGTGCCGCTACAGGGGATGAAGCTTTCTTT
>-|TRBD1|TRBV6-5|TRBJ1-5
CASSPWDRGLQPQHF
TGTGCCAGCAGTCCATGGGACAGGGGTTTGCAGCCCCAGCATTTT
>once|-|TRBV19|TRBJ2-7
CASSLGLSSYEQYF
TGTGCCAGTAGTCTCGGACTTAGCTCCTACGAGCAGTACTTC
>few|TRBD1|TRBV5-1|TRBJ2-7
CASSSGQGRGGYEQYF
TGCGCCAGCAGCTCCGGACAGGGACGAGGAGGATACGAGCAGTACTTC
>-|-|TRBV9|TRBJ2-7
CASSVGPDVRVEQYF
TGTGCCAGCAGCGTAGGGCCGGATGTCCGGGTCGAGCAGTACTTC
>once|-|TRBV5-1|TRBJ1-1
CASSFTTDQVTEAFF
TGCGCCAGCAGCTTTACGACGGATCAGGTCACTGAAGCTTTCTTT
>-|-|TRBV30|TRBJ1-5
CAWSSESNQPQHF
TGTGCCTGGTCTTCGGAGAGCAATCAGCCCCAGCATTTT
>-|-|TRBV7-8|TRBJ2-3
CASSLEPGTDTQYF
TGTGCCAGCAGCTTAGAGCCTGGCACAGATACGCAGTATTTT
>-|-|TRBV13|TRBJ1-2
CASSAPARGRINYGYTF
TGTGCCAGCAGCGCCCCCGCTAGGGGGAGAATTAACTATGGCTACACCTTC
>-|-|TRBV2|TRBJ2-5
CATHDGGNQETQYF
TGTGCCACCCACGATGGAGGTAATCAAGAGACCCAGTACTTC
>-|-|TRBV5-6|TRBJ1-3
CASSVGAGWGNTIYF
TGTGCCAGCAGCGTTGGGGCAGGATGGGGAAACACCATATATTTT
>-|-|TRBV5-1|TRBJ2-1
CASSLHRDLTSHNEQFF
TGCGCCAGCAGCTTACACCGGGATCTTACGTCCCACAATGAGCAGTTCTTC
>-|TRBD1|TRBV27|TRBJ1-1
CASSLGQALKSNTEAFF
TGTGCCAGCAGTCTGGGACAGGCTCTAAAGTCGAACACTGAAGCTTTCTTT
>few|-|TRBV4-2|TRBJ1-1
CASSQVSGGDTEAFF
TGTGCCAGCAGCCAAGTTTCGGGGGGGGACACTGAAGCTTTCTTT
>-|TRBD1|TRBV29-1|TRBJ1-1
CSVATGGGGEAFF
TGCAGCGTTGCAACAGGGGGCGGGGGTGAAGCTTTCTTT
>-|-|TRBV19|TRBJ2-7
CASSIGYGYEQYF
TGTGCCAGTAGTATAGGGTACGGCTACGAGCAGTACTTC
>-|-|TRBV5-1|TRBJ1-6
CASSLGGYDSPLHF
TGCGCCAGCAGCTTGGGGGGCTATGATTCACCCCTCCACTTT
>-|-|TRBV2|TRBJ2-3
CASRARGVTDTQYF
TGTGCCAGCAGGGCCAGGGGTGTAACTGATACGCAGTATTTT
>-|-|TRBV4-1|TRBJ1-5
CASSQGTRSNQPQHF
TGCGCCAGCAGCCAAGGGACTCGGAGCAATCAGCCCCAGCATTTT
>-|-|TRBV29-1|TRBJ1-4
CSTLSGGNEKLFF
TGCAGCACCCTTTCTGGAGGGAATGAAAAACTGTTTTTT
>-|-|TRBV7-9|TRBJ1-2
CASSREAGDYGYTF
TGTGCCAGCAGCCGAGAGGCAGGGGACTATGGCTACACCTTC
>-|TRBD1|TRBV4-2|TRBJ2-1
CASSIDNRDRGHNEQFF
TGTGCCAGCAGCATCGACAACCGGGACAGGGGCCACAATGAGCAGTTCTTC
>-|-|TRBV15|TRBJ1-5
CATSRNRQVYNQPQHF
TGTGCCACCAGCAGAAACAGACAGGTGTACAATCAGCCCCAGCATTTT
>few|TRBD1|TRBV27|TRBJ2-3
CASSPRTGTSTDTQYF
TGTGCCAGCAGTCCACGGACAGGGACTAGCACAGATACGCAGTATTTT
>-|TRBD1|TRBV13|TRBJ2-7
CASSLGTVPYEQYF
TGTGCCAGCAGCTTGGGGACAGTTCCCTACGAGCAGTACTTC
>once|-|TRBV21-1|TRBJ2-1
CASPPVSFPYNEQFF
TGTGCCAGCCCTCCCGTGTCGTTTCCCTACAATGAGCAGTTCTTC
>-|TRBD1|TRBV6-5|TRBJ1-2
CASSRGQVVYGYTF
TGTGCCAGCAGCCGAGGACAGGTGGTTTATGGCTACACCTTC
>-|TRBD1|TRBV6-5|TRBJ1-3
CASSSPGTGAGNTIYF
TGTGCCAGCAGTTCCCCCGGGACAGGGGCTGGAAACACCATATATTTT
>-|-|TRBV5-1|TRBJ2-7
CASNGQFYEQYF
TGCGCCAGCAACGGACAGTTCTACGAGCAGTACTTC
>-|-|TRBV6-5|TRBJ1-2
CASSETISHGYTF
TGTGCCAGCAGTGAAACTATTAGTCATGGCTACACCTTC
>-|-|TRBV30|TRBJ1-1
CAWSDGNTEAFF
TGTGCCTGGAGTGACGGGAACACTGAAGCTTTCTTT
>once|-|TRBV27|TRBJ2-3
CASNQRGTDTQYF
TGTGCCAGCAATCAGCGGGGCACAGATACGCAGTATTTT
>-|-|TRBV14|TRBJ1-1
CASTPGGGTEAFF
TGTGCCAGCACCCCAGGCGGGGGGACTGAAGCTTTCTTT
>-|TRBD2|TRBV9|TRBJ2-1
CASSVGGSGGNEQFF
TGTGCCAGCAGCGTAGGGGGTAGCGGGGGAAATGAGCAGTTCTTC
>-|TRBD2|TRBV7-9|TRBJ2-3
CASSFRGSSGGPRDTQYF
TGTGCCAGCAGCTTTCGAGGGTCCAGCGGGGGCCCCCGAGATACGCAGTATTTT
>-|-|TRBV12-5|TRBJ1-1
CASGLGQAFEAFF
TGTGCTAGTGGTTTGGGACAGGCTTTTGAAGCTTTCTTT
>-|TRBD1|TRBV25-1|TRBJ1-4
CASSDPDRGHEKLFF
TGTGCCAGCAGTGACCCGGACAGGGGGCATGAAAAACTGTTTTTT
>-|TRBD1|TRBV2|TRBJ1-4
CASSAGTGARRNEKLFF
TGTGCCAGCAGCGCCGGGACAGGGGCCAGAAGGAATGAAAAACTGTTTTTT
>few|-|TRBV10-3|TRBJ1-5
CAISGEPGGSNQPQHF
TGTGCCATCAGTGGTGAACCCGGCGGAAGCAATCAGCCCCAGCATTTT
>-|-|TRBV7-6|TRBJ1-4
CASTKTGTKATNEKLFF
TGTGCCAGCACCAAAACAGGGACTAAGGCAACTAATGAAAAACTGTTTTTT
>-|-|TRBV6-6|TRBJ1-3
CASIKGPQGPGNTIYF
TGTGCCAGCATCAAGGGGCCCCAAGGACCCGGAAACACCATATATTTT
>-|TRBD1|TRBV9|TRBJ2-7
CASSPMTGFGEQYF
TGTGCCAGCAGCCCCATGACAGGGTTTGGCGAGCAGTACTTC
>-|TRBD2|TRBV5-1|TRBJ2-1
CASSLEPGLAGGGEQFF
TGCGCCAGCAGCTTGGAGCCGGGACTAGCGGGGGGTGGTGAGCAGTTCTTC
>-|-|TRBV5-6|TRBJ2-7
CASSETGRYEQYF
TGTGCCAGCAGTGAGACAGGGAGGTACGAGCAGTACTTC
>few|-|TRBV5-4|TRBJ1-2
CASSPSPRPREGGYTF
TGTGCCAGCAGCCCAAGTCCAAGGCCCCGGGAGGGTGGCTACACCTTC
>-|-|TRBV6-1|TRBJ2-1
CASTEESYNEQFF
TGTGCCAGCACAGAGGAGTCCTACAATGAGCAGTTCTTC
>-|TRBD1|TRBV6-6|TRBJ2-7
CASSSSRDRRSYEQYF
TGTGCCAGCAGTAGCAGCCGGGACAGGCGTTCCTACGAGCAGTACTTC